This T cell receptor beta chain comes out of a study of shared clonotypes between healthy human individuals. Method: immunoSEQ multiplex PCR; TCRdb's copy keeps in-frame clones and lacks some. This sample yields 490,000 or so clones, of which roughly 78% are seen a single time; over 9.5% belongs to the top ten. Whole-study findings and limits: Tissue TCR repertoires likely differ from these blood-only repertoires.

The table lists this clone with many counts. Its target is unknown. V lost 5 bases to trimming and J lost 5 bases; unmatched junction nucleotides: 3. The CDR3 consists of 13 residues. The germline gives CDR1 KGHSH, CDR2 LQKENI. The sequenced sample was PBMCs. The V and J genes are TRBV18 and TRBJ1-1, with TRBD1 matching 9 bases. This TCR derives from a woman aged 40 to 50 in good health. Some clones in this sample may be carry-over from other donors' samples. CDR3 in amino acids: CASSSGQGTEAFF. The CDR3 DNA follows: TGTGCCAGCTCATCCGGACAGGGGACTGAAGCTTTCTTT.